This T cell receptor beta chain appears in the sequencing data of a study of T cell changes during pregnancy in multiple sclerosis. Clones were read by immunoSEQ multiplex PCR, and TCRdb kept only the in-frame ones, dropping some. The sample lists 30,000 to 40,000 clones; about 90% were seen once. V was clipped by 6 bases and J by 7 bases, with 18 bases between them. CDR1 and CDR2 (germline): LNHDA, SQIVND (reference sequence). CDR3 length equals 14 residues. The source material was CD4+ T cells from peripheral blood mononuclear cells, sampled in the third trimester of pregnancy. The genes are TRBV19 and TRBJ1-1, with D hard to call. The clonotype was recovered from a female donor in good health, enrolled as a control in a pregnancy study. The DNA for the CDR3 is TGTGCCAGTAGGTCTATAATCAAAAACCTTGAAGCTTTCTTT. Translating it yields CASRSIIKNLEAFF. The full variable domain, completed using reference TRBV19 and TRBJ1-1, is DGGITQSPKYLFRKEGQNVTLSCEQNLNHDAMYWYRQDPGQGLRLIYYSQIVNDFQKGDIAEGYSVSREKKESFPLTVTSAQKNPTAFYLCASRSIIKNLEAFFGQGTRLTVV.